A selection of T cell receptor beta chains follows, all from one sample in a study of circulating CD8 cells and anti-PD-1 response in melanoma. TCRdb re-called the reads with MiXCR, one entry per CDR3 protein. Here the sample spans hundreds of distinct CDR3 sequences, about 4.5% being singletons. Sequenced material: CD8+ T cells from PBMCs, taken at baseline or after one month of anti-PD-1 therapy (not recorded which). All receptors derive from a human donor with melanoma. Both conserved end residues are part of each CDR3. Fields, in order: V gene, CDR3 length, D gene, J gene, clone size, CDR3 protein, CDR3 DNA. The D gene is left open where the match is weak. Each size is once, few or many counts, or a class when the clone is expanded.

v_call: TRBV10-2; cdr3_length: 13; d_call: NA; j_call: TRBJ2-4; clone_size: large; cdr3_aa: CASRGEEKNIQYF; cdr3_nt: TGCGCCAGCAGGGGGGAAGAGAAAAACATTCAGTACTTC
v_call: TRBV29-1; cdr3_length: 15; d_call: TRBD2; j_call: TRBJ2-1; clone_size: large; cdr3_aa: CSVAFAGDSYNEQFF; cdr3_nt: TGCAGCGTTGCCTTCGCGGGAGATTCCTACAATGAGCAGTTCTTC
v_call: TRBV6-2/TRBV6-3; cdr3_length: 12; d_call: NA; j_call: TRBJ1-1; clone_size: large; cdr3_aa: CASSYPGPEAFF; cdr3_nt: TGTGCCAGCAGTTACCCAGGACCCGAAGCTTTCTTT
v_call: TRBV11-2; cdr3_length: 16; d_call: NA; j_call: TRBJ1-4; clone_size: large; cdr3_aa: CASSLPQAGLNEKLFF; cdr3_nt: TGTGCCAGCAGCTTACCCCAAGCGGGACTGAATGAAAAACTGTTTTTT
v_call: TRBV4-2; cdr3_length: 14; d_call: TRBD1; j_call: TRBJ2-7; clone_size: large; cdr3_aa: CASSPGTGDYEQYF; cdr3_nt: TGTGCCAGCAGTCCCGGGACAGGTGACTACGAGCAGTACTTC
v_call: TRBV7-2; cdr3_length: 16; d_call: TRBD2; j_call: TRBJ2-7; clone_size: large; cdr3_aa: CASSLHSLAGNYEQYF; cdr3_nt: TGTGCCAGCAGCTTACATTCCCTAGCGGGGAACTACGAGCAGTACTTC
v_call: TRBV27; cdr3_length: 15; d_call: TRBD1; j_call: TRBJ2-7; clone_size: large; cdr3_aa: CASSPQGSRLGEQYF; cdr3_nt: TGTGCCAGCAGTCCACAGGGGAGTAGGTTAGGAGAGCAGTACTTC
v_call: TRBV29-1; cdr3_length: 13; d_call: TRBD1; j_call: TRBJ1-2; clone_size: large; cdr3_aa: CSASTGVYYGYTF; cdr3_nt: TGCAGCGCCTCGACAGGGGTTTACTATGGCTACACCTTC
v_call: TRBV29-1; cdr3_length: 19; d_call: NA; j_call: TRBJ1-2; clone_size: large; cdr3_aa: CSVEAIISTGTYEYRGYTF; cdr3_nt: TGCAGCGTTGAAGCCATTATATCTACAGGGACGTATGAGTATCGTGGCTACACCTTC
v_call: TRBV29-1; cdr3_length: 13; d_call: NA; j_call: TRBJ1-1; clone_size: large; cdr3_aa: CSVDRGPNTEAFF; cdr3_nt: TGCAGCGTTGACAGGGGACCGAACACTGAAGCTTTCTTT
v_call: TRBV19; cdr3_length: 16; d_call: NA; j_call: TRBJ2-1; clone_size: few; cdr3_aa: CASSISGPPRTDEQFF; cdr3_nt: TGTGCCAGTAGTATTTCGGGACCCCCTCGTACGGACGAGCAGTTCTTC
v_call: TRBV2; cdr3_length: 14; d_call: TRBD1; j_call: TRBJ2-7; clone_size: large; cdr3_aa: CASSSGQGYHEQYF; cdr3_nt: TGTGCCAGCAGTTCGGGACAGGGGTACCACGAGCAGTACTTC
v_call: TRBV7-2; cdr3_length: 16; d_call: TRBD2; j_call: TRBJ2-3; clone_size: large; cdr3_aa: CASSLTSGGATDTQYF; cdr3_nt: TGTGCCAGCAGCTTAACTAGCGGTGGGGCAACAGATACGCAGTATTTT
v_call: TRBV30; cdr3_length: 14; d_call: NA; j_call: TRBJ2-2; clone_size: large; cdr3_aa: CAWTGTGHTGELFF; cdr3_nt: TGTGCCTGGACCGGGACGGGCCACACCGGGGAGCTGTTTTTT
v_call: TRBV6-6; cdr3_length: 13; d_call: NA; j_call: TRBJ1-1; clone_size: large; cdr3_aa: CASSVTEEVEAFF; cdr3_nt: TGTGCCAGCAGTGTCACAGAGGAGGTCGAAGCTTTCTTT
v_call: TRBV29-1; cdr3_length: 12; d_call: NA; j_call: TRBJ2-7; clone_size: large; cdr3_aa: CSAAIGRYEQYF; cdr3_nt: TGCAGCGCTGCCATAGGGCGGTACGAGCAGTACTTC
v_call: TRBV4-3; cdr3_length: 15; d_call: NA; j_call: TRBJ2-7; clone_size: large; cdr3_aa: CASSQQRTGSYEQYF; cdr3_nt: TGCGCCAGCAGCCAACAACGTACCGGGAGCTACGAGCAGTACTTC
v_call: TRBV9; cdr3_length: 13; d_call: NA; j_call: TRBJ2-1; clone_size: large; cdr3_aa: CASSVNSYNEQFF; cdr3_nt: TGTGCCAGCAGCGTGAACAGCTACAATGAGCAGTTCTTC
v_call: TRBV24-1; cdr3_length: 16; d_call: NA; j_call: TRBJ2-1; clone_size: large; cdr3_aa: CATSGGGLSSYNEQFF; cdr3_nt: TGTGCCACCAGTGGTGGGGGATTAAGCTCCTACAATGAGCAGTTCTTC
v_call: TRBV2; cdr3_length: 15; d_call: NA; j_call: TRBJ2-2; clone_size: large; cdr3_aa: CASRYGQGMTGELFF; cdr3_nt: TGTGCCAGCAGATACGGGCAGGGAATGACCGGGGAGCTGTTTTTT
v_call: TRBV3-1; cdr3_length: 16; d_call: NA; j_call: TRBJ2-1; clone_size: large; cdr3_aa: CASSHPDRRSYNEQFF; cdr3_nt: TGTGCCAGCAGCCATCCCGACAGGAGATCCTACAATGAGCAGTTCTTC
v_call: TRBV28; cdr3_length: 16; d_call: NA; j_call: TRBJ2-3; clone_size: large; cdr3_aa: CASSPGHNRLTDTQYF; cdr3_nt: TGTGCCAGCAGTCCCGGACATAACCGTCTCACAGATACGCAGTATTTT
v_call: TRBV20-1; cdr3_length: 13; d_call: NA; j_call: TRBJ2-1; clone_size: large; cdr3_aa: CSARAPAGLLQFF; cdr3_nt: TGCAGTGCTAGAGCCCCCGCAGGCCTCTTGCAGTTCTTC
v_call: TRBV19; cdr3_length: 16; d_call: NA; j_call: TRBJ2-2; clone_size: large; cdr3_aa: CASSPRGLQNTGELFF; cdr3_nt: TGTGCCAGTAGCCCACGGGGACTCCAGAACACCGGGGAGCTGTTTTTT